This T cell receptor beta chain was sequenced during a study of blood T cell repertoires in COVID-19. The overall study: Spain, Italy and the United States supplied samples that represented acute and convalescent COVID-19. T cells, B-cell-depleted T cells, or PBMCs supplied cDNA or gDNA.

The authors' processing: It was from reference gene primer amplification that nucleated cell counts were estimated. Assay: immunoSEQ multiplex PCR; the TCRdb copy retains only in-frame clones and omits some. The V and J calls and the clone size are those of that table, but D and trimming were determined from the DNA. Seen here are about 230,000 clones, about 85% observed once, and the top ten hold approximately 0.89%. This TCR was sampled from a man aged 35-49 years with acute or convalescent COVID-19. The sequencing sample was made of peripheral blood.

The CDR3 is CASSRRVEETQYF. The CDR3 nucleotides read TGTGCCAGCAGTCGCCGGGTTGAAGAGACCCAGTACTTC. The J gene is TRBJ2-5, the V gene TRBV6-5; D unresolved. CDR1 and CDR2 from the germline V gene are MNHEY and SVGAGI. Deletions cut 5 bases from V and 3 bases from J, with 10 bases between. The CDR3 has 13 residues.